This is a list of T cell receptor beta chains from one sample in a study of T cell responses to AZD1222 COVID-19 vaccine. Profiled with immunoSEQ multiplex PCR; TCRdb holds only in-frame clones, not every one. Of around 75,000 clones in the sample, 88% are singletons; the top ten hold 10%. The input for sequencing was peripheral blood, taken 28 days after the second dose of the MenACWY control vaccine. These receptors were collected from an adult who received the MenACWY meningococcal vaccine as a control. Both conserved end residues are part of each CDR3. The order of the fields is J gene, clone size, D gene, V gene, CDR3 DNA, CDR3 protein. A D gene is named only where the DNA matches it firmly. A clone size is listed for some rows: how often the clone was seen (once, few, many), or a class if it is expanded.

J gene: TRBJ2-2; clone size: NA; D gene: NA; V gene: TRBV11-3; CDR3 DNA: TGTGCCAGCAGAGTTGGAAAAGGAAACACCGGGGAGCTGTTTTTT; CDR3 protein: CASRVGKGNTGELFF
J gene: TRBJ2-1; clone size: NA; D gene: NA; V gene: TRBV6-2/TRBV6-3; CDR3 DNA: TGTGCCAGCAGTTACTGGCAGCTTGAGCAGTTCTTC; CDR3 protein: CASSYWQLEQFF
J gene: TRBJ1-6; clone size: NA; D gene: NA; V gene: TRBV18; CDR3 DNA: TGTGCCAGCTCACTTTTGGACCTCCTCACCATAAGCTCCTATAATTCACCCCTCCACTTT; CDR3 protein: CASSLLDLLTISSYNSPLHF
J gene: TRBJ1-6; clone size: NA; D gene: NA; V gene: TRBV6-1; CDR3 DNA: TGTGCCAGCAGTGAGCTACGGCAGACGAATTCACCCCTCCACTTT; CDR3 protein: CASSELRQTNSPLHF
J gene: TRBJ2-2; clone size: NA; D gene: TRBD1; V gene: TRBV19; CDR3 DNA: TGTGCCAGTAGTATATATCCCGGGACAGGGGCCTATGCCACCGGGGAGCTGTTTTTT; CDR3 protein: CASSIYPGTGAYATGELFF
J gene: TRBJ1-1; clone size: NA; D gene: NA; V gene: TRBV7-8; CDR3 DNA: TGTGCCAGCAGCCACCAGCCTCCGAACACTGAAGCTTTCTTT; CDR3 protein: CASSHQPPNTEAFF
J gene: TRBJ1-5; clone size: once; D gene: NA; V gene: TRBV21-1; CDR3 DNA: TGTGCCAGCAGCAAAAGCGGGGCAGAGGGGGATCAGCCCCAGCATTTT; CDR3 protein: CASSKSGAEGDQPQHF
J gene: TRBJ2-7; clone size: once; D gene: NA; V gene: TRBV6-1; CDR3 DNA: TGTGCCAGCAGTGAAGGGCACGCGTGGGCCCTAGCTCCCTACGAGCAGTACTTC; CDR3 protein: CASSEGHAWALAPYEQYF
J gene: TRBJ1-1; clone size: NA; D gene: TRBD1; V gene: TRBV28; CDR3 DNA: TGTGCCAGCAGTTCCGGGACAGGGTACGGAGCTTTCTTT; CDR3 protein: CASSSGTGYGAFF
J gene: TRBJ1-1; clone size: NA; D gene: NA; V gene: TRBV12-5; CDR3 DNA: TGTGCTAGTGGTTTGAGAAATGAAGCTTTCTTT; CDR3 protein: CASGLRNEAFF
J gene: TRBJ2-2; clone size: NA; D gene: NA; V gene: TRBV19; CDR3 DNA: TGTGCCAGTTCCAAAGTAGATCGCGGGGAGCTGTTTTTT; CDR3 protein: CASSKVDRGELFF
J gene: TRBJ2-2; clone size: NA; D gene: NA; V gene: TRBV19; CDR3 DNA: TGTGCCAGTAGGGTAGTCCTAAACACCGGGGAGCTGTTTTTT; CDR3 protein: CASRVVLNTGELFF
J gene: TRBJ2-7; clone size: NA; D gene: NA; V gene: TRBV2; CDR3 DNA: TGTGCCAGCAGCGTTGGACACCTACGAGAGCAGTACTTC; CDR3 protein: CASSVGHLREQYF
J gene: TRBJ1-1; clone size: NA; D gene: TRBD1; V gene: TRBV2; CDR3 DNA: TGTGCCAGCAGTAAGCGACAGGGGAATCCAGGTACTGAAGCTTTCTTT; CDR3 protein: CASSKRQGNPGTEAFF
J gene: TRBJ1-5; clone size: NA; D gene: NA; V gene: TRBV19; CDR3 DNA: TGTGCCAGTAGTATACCGGGGACTCGGCAGCCCCAGCATTTT; CDR3 protein: CASSIPGTRQPQHF
J gene: TRBJ1-5; clone size: NA; D gene: NA; V gene: TRBV4-3; CDR3 DNA: TGCGCCAGCAGCCAAGACAGGGTCGGGCAGCCCCAGCATTTT; CDR3 protein: CASSQDRVGQPQHF
J gene: TRBJ2-1; clone size: NA; D gene: NA; V gene: TRBV30; CDR3 DNA: TGTGCCTGGAGTGTCCGCGGCTCCTACAATGAGCAGTTCTTC; CDR3 protein: CAWSVRGSYNEQFF
J gene: TRBJ1-4; clone size: NA; D gene: NA; V gene: TRBV19; CDR3 DNA: TGTGCCAGTAGCACCGGGCAGGGGTATGAAAAACTGTTTTTT; CDR3 protein: CASSTGQGYEKLFF
J gene: TRBJ2-1; clone size: NA; D gene: TRBD2; V gene: TRBV4-1; CDR3 DNA: TGCGCCAGCAGCCAAGGGAACCTGAGGGGTAGCGGGGACGATTCCTACAATGAGCAGTTCTTC; CDR3 protein: CASSQGNLRGSGDDSYNEQFF
J gene: TRBJ1-1; clone size: NA; D gene: NA; V gene: TRBV19; CDR3 DNA: TGTGCCAGTAGTAGTAATCTGAACACTGAAGCTTTCTTT; CDR3 protein: CASSSNLNTEAFF
J gene: TRBJ1-4; clone size: NA; D gene: NA; V gene: TRBV28; CDR3 DNA: TGTGCCAGCAACCTTTTCGGGGCGCGCGATGAAAAACTGTTTTTT; CDR3 protein: CASNLFGARDEKLFF
J gene: TRBJ1-2; clone size: NA; D gene: NA; V gene: TRBV30; CDR3 DNA: TGTGCCTGTAAGTTCAGAACAGGCCGTTATGGCTACACCTTC; CDR3 protein: CACKFRTGRYGYTF
J gene: TRBJ2-1; clone size: once; D gene: NA; V gene: TRBV18; CDR3 DNA: TGTGCCAGCTCACCACCGCAGGGAAGCTCCTACAATGAGCAGTTCTTC; CDR3 protein: CASSPPQGSSYNEQFF
J gene: TRBJ2-3; clone size: NA; D gene: NA; V gene: TRBV7-9; CDR3 DNA: TGTGCCAGCAGCTTAGTGGGTGGGGAGGCAGATACGCAGTATTTT; CDR3 protein: CASSLVGGEADTQYF
J gene: TRBJ1-2; clone size: NA; D gene: NA; V gene: TRBV20-1; CDR3 DNA: TGCAGTGCTAGTAAGGCAGGGGAGACTAGCTATGGCTACACCTTC; CDR3 protein: CSASKAGETSYGYTF
J gene: TRBJ2-3; clone size: NA; D gene: NA; V gene: TRBV9; CDR3 DNA: TGTGCCAGCAGCGTAGGATCGAACACAGATACGCAGTATTTT; CDR3 protein: CASSVGSNTDTQYF
J gene: TRBJ2-7; clone size: few; D gene: TRBD1; V gene: TRBV5-1; CDR3 DNA: TGCGCCAGCAGCTTGGCCCCGGACAGGGAGTACGAGCAGTACTTC; CDR3 protein: CASSLAPDREYEQYF
J gene: TRBJ1-1; clone size: NA; D gene: NA; V gene: TRBV11-2; CDR3 DNA: TGTGCCAGCAGCTCCCCCGTACAGGGCAAAATGAACACTGAAGCTTTCTTT; CDR3 protein: CASSSPVQGKMNTEAFF
J gene: TRBJ2-7; clone size: once; D gene: NA; V gene: TRBV6-5; CDR3 DNA: TGTGCCAGCAGCTTACCCCACCAGGGGTCGGGAGAGCAGTACTTC; CDR3 protein: CASSLPHQGSGEQYF
J gene: TRBJ1-2; clone size: NA; D gene: TRBD1; V gene: TRBV4-1; CDR3 DNA: TGCGCCAGCAGCCCAACAGGGGCACCCTATGGCTACACCTTC; CDR3 protein: CASSPTGAPYGYTF
J gene: TRBJ1-1; clone size: NA; D gene: TRBD1; V gene: TRBV18; CDR3 DNA: TGTGCCAGCTCACCGGAGCCCAGGGGGACTCGGGTCACTGAAGCTTTCTTT; CDR3 protein: CASSPEPRGTRVTEAFF
J gene: TRBJ1-2; clone size: few; D gene: NA; V gene: TRBV6-5; CDR3 DNA: TGTGCCAGCACCCCGGGGGGCAATGGCTACACCTTC; CDR3 protein: CASTPGGNGYTF
J gene: TRBJ1-6; clone size: NA; D gene: NA; V gene: TRBV6-1; CDR3 DNA: TGTGCCAGCAGTGAAACCCGGACGGAGAATTCACCCCTCCACTTT; CDR3 protein: CASSETRTENSPLHF
J gene: TRBJ2-7; clone size: NA; D gene: NA; V gene: TRBV5-4; CDR3 DNA: TGTGCCAGCAGCTTGGAGGCCGGCGAGCAGTACTTC; CDR3 protein: CASSLEAGEQYF
J gene: TRBJ2-3; clone size: few; D gene: NA; V gene: TRBV7-9; CDR3 DNA: TGTGCCAGCAGCTTGACCACAGGATCCACTAGCACAGATACGCAGTATTTT; CDR3 protein: CASSLTTGSTSTDTQYF
J gene: TRBJ1-6; clone size: NA; D gene: NA; V gene: TRBV3-1/TRBV3-2; CDR3 DNA: TGTGCCAGCAGCCGGGACCTGGGTTCGAGTTCACCCCTCCACTTT; CDR3 protein: CASSRDLGSSSPLHF
J gene: TRBJ1-6; clone size: NA; D gene: NA; V gene: TRBV6-4; CDR3 DNA: TGTGCCAGCAAAGGACAGAATAATTCACCCCTCCACTTT; CDR3 protein: CASKGQNNSPLHF
J gene: TRBJ2-1; clone size: NA; D gene: TRBD1; V gene: TRBV6-5; CDR3 DNA: TGTGCCAGCAGCCGGGACAGGAGCTCCTACAATGAGCAGTTCTTC; CDR3 protein: CASSRDRSSYNEQFF
J gene: TRBJ1-2; clone size: NA; D gene: NA; V gene: TRBV24-1; CDR3 DNA: TGTGCCACCAGTGATTTTGGCGGCTACACCTTC; CDR3 protein: CATSDFGGYTF
J gene: TRBJ2-3; clone size: NA; D gene: NA; V gene: TRBV20-1; CDR3 DNA: TGCAGTGCTAGTGTGTATAGCACAGATACGCAGTATTTT; CDR3 protein: CSASVYSTDTQYF
J gene: TRBJ1-1; clone size: once; D gene: NA; V gene: TRBV7-8; CDR3 DNA: TGTGCCAGCAGCTTGAGGCAGAAGAACACTGAAGCTTTCTTT; CDR3 protein: CASSLRQKNTEAFF
J gene: TRBJ2-3; clone size: NA; D gene: NA; V gene: TRBV29-1; CDR3 DNA: TGCAGCGTTGATCGAAAAAGGGGGGGCGATACGCAGTATTTT; CDR3 protein: CSVDRKRGGDTQYF
J gene: TRBJ1-2; clone size: NA; D gene: NA; V gene: TRBV5-4; CDR3 DNA: TGTGCCAGCAGCACCCTTGGGGAAGTTTTATGGGCCACCTTC; CDR3 protein: CASSTLGEVLWATF
J gene: TRBJ2-2; clone size: NA; D gene: NA; V gene: TRBV19; CDR3 DNA: TGTGCCAGTAGAGATGGAGGCGGGGAGCTGTTTTTT; CDR3 protein: CASRDGGGELFF
J gene: TRBJ2-3; clone size: NA; D gene: NA; V gene: TRBV9; CDR3 DNA: TGTGCCAGCAGCGGGTTAGGCGCAGATACGCAGTATTTT; CDR3 protein: CASSGLGADTQYF